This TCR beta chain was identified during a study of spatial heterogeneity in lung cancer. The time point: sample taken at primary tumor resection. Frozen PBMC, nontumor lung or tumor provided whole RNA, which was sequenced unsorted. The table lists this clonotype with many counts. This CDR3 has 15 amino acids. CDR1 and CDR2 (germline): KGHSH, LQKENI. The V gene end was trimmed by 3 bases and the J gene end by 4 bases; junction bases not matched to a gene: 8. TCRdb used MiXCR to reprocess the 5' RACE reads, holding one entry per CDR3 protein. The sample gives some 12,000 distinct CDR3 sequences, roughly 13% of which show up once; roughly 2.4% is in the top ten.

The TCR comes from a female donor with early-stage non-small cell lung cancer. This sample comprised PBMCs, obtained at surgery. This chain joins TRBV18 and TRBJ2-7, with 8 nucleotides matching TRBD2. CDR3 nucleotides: TGTGCCAGCTCACCCCCAGCGGGAGCGGGTTACGAGCAGTACTTC. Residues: CASSPPAGAGYEQYF.